The clone carrying this T cell receptor beta chain was seen more than once but under ten times. Its antigen is currently unknown. The sample originates from a study of cytotoxic CD8 clonotypes in ibrutinib-treated CLL. Study background: The group held approximately eleven relapsed/refractory and around 15 treatment-naive patients, with 17 to 18 IGHV unmutated. Broader study findings: Public clonotypes occurred uncommonly; on treatment, they contracted or remained stable. Collection times varied between progressing and sustained-remission patients. Clonality was elevated at ibrutinib response and had returned toward baseline at progression.

TCRdb keeps only in-frame clones here, not all; method: immunoSEQ multiplex PCR. Of about 140,000 clones detected, about 72% appear once; the ten largest clones hold 25% to 35%. Sequenced material: PBMCs, taken after 12 months of ibrutinib treatment. This clonotype was obtained from a human donor with chronic lymphocytic leukemia.

The CDR3 protein is CASSFSRGMYSNQPQHF. As DNA, the CDR3 is TGTGCCAGCAGTTTCTCCAGGGGGATGTATAGCAATCAGCCCCAGCATTTT. The rearrangement joins TRBV28 to TRBJ1-5; 7 nucleotides line up with TRBD1. Germline V gives CDR1 MDHEN, CDR2 SYDVKM. The CDR3 consists of 17 residues. V shed 3 bases, J shed 0 bases, and the junction held 8 bases outside the gene matches.